The 26 T cell receptor beta chains listed next were all sequenced from one sample in a study of technical replicates of blood from a handful of donors. The assay was immunoSEQ multiplex PCR, and TCRdb's table has in-frame clones only and misses some. The data contain about 81,000 clones, 85% to 95% of them seen just once; the ten biggest clones take up roughly 0.25%. The sequenced sample was T cells isolated from PBMCs. All receptors derive from a human donor in good health.

This chain uses TRBV27 with TRBJ2-3; 7 positions agree with TRBD2. V lost 4 bases to trimming and J lost 2 bases; unmatched junction nucleotides: 3. Germline V gives CDR1 MNHEY, CDR2 SMNVEV (reference sequence). The CDR3 runs 14 residues. This chain's CDR3 is CASSWTRLTDTQYF. In nucleotides, the CDR3 is TGTGCCAGCAGTTGGACTAGACTCACAGATACGCAGTATTTT.

The rearrangement links TRBV28 to TRBJ2-1, with 9 bases fitting TRBD1. V lost 6 bases to trimming and J lost 1 base; unmatched junction nucleotides: 4. Germline V gene data show CDR1 as MDHEN and CDR2 as SYDVKM. This CDR3 is built from 15 residues. DNA of the CDR3: TGTGCCAGCAGCCGAGGGACAGGGTCCTACAATGAGCAGTTCTTC. This translates into CASSRGTGSYNEQFF.

V usage is TRBV6-6 and J usage is TRBJ1-4; no firm D call. Germline V gene data show CDR1 as MNHNY and CDR2 as SVGAGI (reference sequence). V shed 8 bases and J shed 8 bases, with 12 bases lying between them. The CDR3 runs 12 residues. The CDR3 protein is CASGLTGEKLFF. CDR3 bases: TGTGCCAGCGGACTAACGGGGGAAAAACTGTTTTTT.

The chain joins TRBV21-1 to TRBJ2-7; TRBD1, the table's D call, lacks a check against the DNA. TRBV21-1 is designated a pseudogene. CDR3 length: 16 amino acids. CDR3 DNA sequence: TGTGCCAGCAGCACGGATATAGACAGGGGCTCCAACGAGCAGTACTTC. The encoded protein is CASSTDIDRGSNEQYF.

This clone was detected once. CDR3 loop: CASSLGILAGEADTQYF. DNA for the CDR3: TGTGCCAGCAGCTTGGGCATCCTAGCGGGGGAGGCAGATACGCAGTATTTT. The chain uses TRBV5-8 and TRBJ2-3; 10 positions agree with TRBD2. Germline values: CDR1 SGHTS, CDR2 YDEGEE. There are 17 residues in the CDR3. The V segment lost 0 bases and the J segment 4 bases; nucleotides outside the gene matches: 8.

The chain combines TRBV10-1 with TRBJ2-7; D ambiguous. This CDR3 region has 16 residues. Trimming took off 6 bases at V and 3 bases at J, with 21 bases between the two ends. Germline V gene sequence: CDR1 WNHNN, CDR2 SYGVQD (reference sequence). The CDR3 sequence is CASRMSLRQTLYEQYF. The CDR3 DNA follows: TGCGCCAGCAGGATGAGCCTCCGACAAACCCTCTACGAGCAGTACTTC.

This chain connects TRBV18 to TRBJ2-1, with a tentative D call TRBD1 (6 bases). Deletions cut 3 bases from V and 2 bases from J, with 11 bases between. This CDR3 region has 15 residues. Germline lookup yields CDR1 KGHSH and CDR2 LQKENI. This chain's CDR3 is CASSPRDNPYNEQFF. DNA for the CDR3: TGTGCCAGCTCACCCCGGGACAATCCCTACAATGAGCAGTTCTTC.

This chain joins TRBV11-3 and TRBJ1-4; D might be TRBD1 (5 bases). V gave up 3 bases and J gave up 2 bases, with 13 bases separating them. CDR1 SGHNT and CDR2 YENEEA come from the germline V gene. CDR3 size: 16 residues. The CDR3 DNA reads TGTGCCAGCAGCTTGCGCCGGGGGTTGACTAATGAAAAACTGTTTTTT. Its protein product is CASSLRRGLTNEKLFF.

The rearrangement links TRBV4-1 to TRBJ2-7; the match to TRBD2 covers 12 bases. CDR3 length equals 17 residues. The germline V gene encodes CDR1 MGHRA and CDR2 YSYEKL. V lost 3 bases and J lost 6; bases outside the gene matches: 12. The DNA of the CDR3 is TGCGCCAGCAGCCACCAAGCTCTAGCGGGAGGGCCGCTCGAGCAGTACTTC. Amino acids: CASSHQALAGGPLEQYF.

V and J are TRBV7-2 and TRBJ1-5; 8 bases are a match to TRBD1. This CDR3 has 14 amino acids. The V segment lost 6 bases and the J segment 4 bases; nucleotides outside the gene matches: 5. Per germline, CDR1 SGHTA and CDR2 FQGNSA. CDR3: CASRRTGSNQPQHF. The CDR3 DNA is TGTGCCAGCAGGAGGACAGGGAGTAATCAGCCCCAGCATTTT. The whole variable domain, filled in from reference TRBV7-2 and TRBJ1-5, reads GAGVSQSPSNKVTEKGKDVELRCDPISGHTALYWYRQSLGQGLEFLIYFQGNSAPDKSGLPSDRFSAERTGGSVSTLTIQRTQQEDSAVYLCASRRTGSNQPQHFGDGTRLSIL.

The chain has TRBV4-1 and TRBJ1-4, with D perhaps TRBD1 (6 bases). The ends were cut back, 4 bases at V and 3 bases at J, with 15 bases in the middle. The CDR3 spans 16 residues. Per the germline V gene, CDR1 is MGHRA and CDR2 is YSYEKL. CDR3 protein: CASSPLYTGPNEKLFF. For the CDR3, the DNA is TGCGCCAGCAGCCCACTCTATACAGGGCCTAATGAAAAACTGTTTTTT.

The chain couples TRBV28 to TRBJ2-7; TRBD1 matches at 7 bases. The CDR3 loop spans 13 amino acids. The germline V gene encodes CDR1 MDHEN and CDR2 SYDVKM. With V trimmed by 6 bases and J by 3 bases, 5 bases remained unmatched. CDR3 coding DNA: TGTGCCAGCAGCCTGGGACAGAGCTACGAGCAGTACTTC. Translated: CASSLGQSYEQYF.

This clone has just one count. The chain carries TRBV6-1 and TRBJ2-7; D may be TRBD1 (6 bases). Trimming removed 1 base from V and 5 bases from J, with 15 bases in between. The CDR3 spans 15 residues. CDR1 is MNHNS, CDR2 SASEGT, per germline. The CDR3 sequence is CASSEEWGRGHEQYF. DNA for the CDR3: TGTGCCAGCAGTGAAGAATGGGGCAGGGGTCACGAGCAGTACTTC.

The chain joins TRBV7-2 to TRBJ2-7, with TRBD2 identical over 10 bases. J was trimmed by 6 bases and V by 2 bases; bases with no gene match: 7. This CDR3 spans 15 amino acids. Germline V gene lookup returns CDR1 SGHTA and CDR2 FQGNSA. This chain's CDR3 is CASSLRLAGVGEQYF. Written as DNA, the CDR3 is TGTGCCAGCAGCTTAAGGCTAGCGGGAGTCGGCGAGCAGTACTTC.

V gene TRBV30 combines with J gene TRBJ2-7; tentatively, D is TRBD1 (5 bases). V was cut by 1 base and J by 4 bases, with 11 bases left in between. Germline CDR1 is GTSNPN and CDR2 is SVGIG (reference sequence). The CDR3 runs 13 residues. CDR3 sequence reads: CAWSAGFLYEQYF. The CDR3 DNA reads as TGTGCCTGGAGTGCAGGGTTCTTGTACGAGCAGTACTTC.

The J gene is TRBJ2-7, the V gene TRBV9, with D tentatively TRBD1 (6 bases). The germline V gene encodes CDR1 SGDLS and CDR2 YYNGEE. Trimming shortened V by 3 bases and J by 4 bases, and 11 bases separated the two germline ends. The CDR3 covers 13 residues. The CDR3 region has the DNA TGTGCCAGCAGCGCTGGACAGCTATACGAGCAGTACTTC. It is translated as CASSAGQLYEQYF.

This clone was seen once. This rearrangement joins TRBV25-1 to TRBJ1-6; maybe TRBD1 (5 bases). Germline loops: CDR1 MGHDK, CDR2 SYGVNS. This CDR3 is 13 amino acids long. V was cut by 2 bases and J by 6 bases, with 5 bases left in between. In DNA form, the CDR3 reads TGTGCCAGCAGTGAACAGGGTAATTCACCCCTCCACTTT. It is translated as CASSEQGNSPLHF.

The rearrangement uses TRBV4-2 and TRBJ2-2, with D possibly matching TRBD1 (7 bases). Germline loops: CDR1 LGHNA, CDR2 YNFKEQ. This CDR3 is 17 amino acids long. V was trimmed by 4 bases and J by 5 bases, leaving 20 bases between them. Here the CDR3 reads CASSLIKWTGGTGELFF. DNA for the CDR3: TGTGCCAGCAGCCTCATTAAATGGACAGGAGGGACCGGGGAGCTGTTTTTT.

Here the CDR3 DNA reads TGTGCCAGCAGGCCGAACTGGGACACCGGGGAGCTGTTTTTT. It encodes CASRPNWDTGELFF. This chain uses TRBV19 with TRBJ2-2; D is unresolved. Trimming stripped 9 bases from V and 3 bases from J, with 14 bases between. The CDR3 covers 14 residues. Germline values: CDR1 LNHDA, CDR2 SQIVND (reference sequence).

The V gene is TRBV19, the J gene TRBJ1-4, with D maybe TRBD1 (6 bases). With 6 bases removed from V and 3 bases from J, the gap between germline ends came to 17 bases. Germline V gene lookup returns CDR1 LNHDA and CDR2 SQIVND (reference sequence). The CDR3 has 16 amino acids. The CDR3 loop is CASSNRPKGANEKLFF. The CDR3 DNA follows: TGTGCCAGTAGCAACCGGCCCAAGGGGGCTAATGAAAAACTGTTTTTT.

The chain carries TRBV6-1 and TRBJ2-1; the match to TRBD1 covers 11 bases. CDR3 length equals 18 residues. Germline CDR1 is MNHNS and CDR2 is SASEGT. V lost 0 bases and J lost 7; bases outside the gene matches: 11. CDR3 amino acids: CASSEAHGGTGGGNEQFF. CDR3 DNA: TGTGCCAGCAGTGAAGCGCATGGTGGGACAGGGGGGGGGAATGAGCAGTTCTTC.

This chain uses TRBV11-2 with TRBJ2-3, with TRBD2 matching 9 bases. With 3 bases clipped from V and 8 bases from J, the junction kept 12 bases outside the gene matches. This CDR3 region has 16 residues. Per the germline V gene, CDR1 is SGHAT and CDR2 is FQNNGV. The CDR3 nucleotides are TGTGCCAGCAGCTTGAGCGGGGGGCTCCCTCGAGGTACGCAGTATTTT. Amino acid sequence: CASSLSGGLPRGTQYF.

This rearrangement joins TRBV2 to TRBJ2-2; TRBD1 might be the D (6 bases). The germline V gene has CDR1 SNHLY and CDR2 FYNNEI. This CDR3 contains 15 residues. Between the trimmed V and J ends, which lost 7 bases and 1 base, there was a span of 13 bases. CDR3 bases: TGTGCCAGCATAGGAACCAGGGGGAACACCGGGGAGCTGTTTTTT. It encodes CASIGTRGNTGELFF.

The genes are TRBV5-1 and TRBJ2-5; D is perhaps TRBD2 (7 bases). This CDR3 has 15 residues. V lost 2 bases and J 5 bases, leaving 16 bases between the germline ends. Germline CDR1 and CDR2: SGHRS and YFSETQ. CDR3 bases: TGCGCCAGCAGCTTCTTCCGGGGGGCGCGGGAGACCCAGTACTTC. Amino acid sequence: CASSFFRGARETQYF.

The chain combines TRBV6-1 with TRBJ2-3; TRBD1 matches at 10 bases. The V segment lost 4 bases and the J segment 5 bases; nucleotides outside the gene matches: 9. Germline assignment: CDR1 MNHNS and CDR2 SASEGT. The CDR3 has 16 amino acids. The CDR3, as DNA: TGTGCCAGCAGTGTATGGGACAGGGGAGGTGAAGATACGCAGTATTTT. Its translation: CASSVWDRGGEDTQYF.

The J gene is TRBJ2-1, the V gene TRBV27; D unresolved. This CDR3 comprises 14 residues. Trimming took off 4 bases at V and 3 bases at J, with 10 bases between the two ends. Germline V CDR1 and CDR2: MNHEY, SMNVEV (reference sequence). For the CDR3, the DNA is TGTGCCAGCAGTTGGGCCGACAACTACAATGAGCAGTTCTTC. This codes for CASSWADNYNEQFF.